This TCR beta chain was captured by sequencing in a study of T-cell reconstitution after alpha-beta-depleted transplantation in children. There are a few counts of this clonotype. Its antigen remains unidentified. The trim removed 10 bases at V and 5 bases at J, leaving 12 bases unmatched. The CDR3 length is 14 residues. Germline CDR1 is MNHEY and CDR2 is SVGAGI. Broader study findings: One year post-transplant, T-cell counts and diversity were largely derived from T cells produced anew. In patients about two months after transplant, alpha-beta T cells reportedly arose from several hundred expanded graft clones.

Researchers prepared the TCRbeta library using unique molecular identifiers, the study reports. TCRdb itself ran the PCR reads through MiXCR, one entry per CDR3 protein. There are a few hundred thousand distinct CDR3 sequences in the sample; over 10% occur only once, and 2.2% lies in the top ten. The chain has TRBV6-5 and TRBJ2-3; TRBD2 matches 7 bases. This sample comprised PBMCs, mostly from graft donor cells, obtained 360 days after TCRalphabeta/CD19-depleted stem cell transplant. This clonotype was obtained from a male patient aged 5 to 17 who had a stem cell transplant for acute myeloid leukemia, so the T cells may come from the graft donor. The CDR3 spells CATHVTRGRDTQYF. The CDR3 DNA is TGTGCCACTCACGTTACACGCGGGAGAGATACGCAGTATTTT.